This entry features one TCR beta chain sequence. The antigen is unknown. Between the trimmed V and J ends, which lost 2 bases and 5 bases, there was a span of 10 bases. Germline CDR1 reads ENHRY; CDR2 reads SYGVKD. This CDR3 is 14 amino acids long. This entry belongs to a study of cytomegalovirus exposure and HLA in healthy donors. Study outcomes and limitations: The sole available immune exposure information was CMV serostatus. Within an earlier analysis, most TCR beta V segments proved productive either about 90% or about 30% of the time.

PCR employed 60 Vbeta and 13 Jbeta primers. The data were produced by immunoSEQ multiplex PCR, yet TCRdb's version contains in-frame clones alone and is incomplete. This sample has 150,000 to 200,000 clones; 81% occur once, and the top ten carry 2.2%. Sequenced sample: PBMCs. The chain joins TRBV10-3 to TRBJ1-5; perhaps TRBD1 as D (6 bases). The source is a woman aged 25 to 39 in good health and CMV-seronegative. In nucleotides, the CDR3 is TGTGCCATCAGTGAGGGCAGGGGCGATCAGCCCCAGCATTTT. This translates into CAISEGRGDQPQHF.